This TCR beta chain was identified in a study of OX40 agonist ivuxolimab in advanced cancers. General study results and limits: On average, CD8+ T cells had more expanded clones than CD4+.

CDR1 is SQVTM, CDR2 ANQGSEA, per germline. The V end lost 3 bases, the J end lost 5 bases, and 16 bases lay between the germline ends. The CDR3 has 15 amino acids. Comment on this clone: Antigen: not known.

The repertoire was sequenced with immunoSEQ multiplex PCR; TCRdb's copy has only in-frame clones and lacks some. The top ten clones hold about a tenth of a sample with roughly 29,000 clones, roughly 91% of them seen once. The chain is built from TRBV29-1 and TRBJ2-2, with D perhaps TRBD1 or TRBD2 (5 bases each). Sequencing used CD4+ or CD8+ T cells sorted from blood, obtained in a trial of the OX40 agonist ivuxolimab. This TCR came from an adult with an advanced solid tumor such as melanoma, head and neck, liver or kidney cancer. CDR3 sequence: CSVDVSLGGTGELFF. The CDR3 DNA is TGCAGCGTTGATGTAAGCCTTGGGGGAACCGGGGAGCTGTTTTTT.